The 10 T cell receptor beta chains in this list originate from one sample, sequenced in a study of CD8+ T cells in alopecia areata (dated by TCRdb to 2017 to 2018). The library relied on the immunoSEQ multiplex PCR assay. For TCR sequencing, RNA was extracted from every sample and reverse transcribed into cDNA to serve as template. Not all clones reach the TCRdb copy of this immuneACCESS table, which keeps in-frame sequences only. Checked studies attribute under half of the gap to unresolved V genes and leave the rest unexplained. The sample has some 100,000 clones on record, roughly 66% of them singletons. 2.5% to 3.5% of the sample belongs to the ten largest clones. Input material: CD4+ T cells sorted from blood. The receptors come from a human donor in good health.

The V gene is TRBV5-4, the J gene TRBJ2-7; D uncertain. The DNA end is more similar to TRBJ2-5, so the J call may be wrong. This CDR3 spans 14 amino acids. The germline V gene encodes CDR1 SGHNT and CDR2 YYREEE (reference sequence). CDR3 coding DNA: TGTGCCAGCAGCTTGGGAGACCCACGGGAGACCCAGTACTTC. It is translated as CASSLGDPRETQYF.

Details on this clone: The identical CDR3 is also encoded by other nucleotide sequences in the sample. The chain has TRBV29-1 and TRBJ1-1, with D perhaps TRBD1 (5 bases). This CDR3 is 12 amino acids long. Deletions cut 6 bases from V and 1 base from J, with 9 bases between. Germline V lookup: CDR1 SQVTM, CDR2 ANQGSEA. The CDR3 spells CSVEGRNTEAFF. CDR3 sequence (DNA): TGCAGCGTGGAGGGACGGAACACTGAAGCTTTCTTT.

The chain carries TRBV30 and TRBJ2-6; D gene unclear. With 7 bases removed from V and 0 bases from J, the gap between germline ends came to 7 bases. The CDR3 is made up of 13 amino acids. Germline values: CDR1 GTSNPN, CDR2 SVGIG (reference sequence). The CDR3, as DNA: TGTGCCTCTGATCGCTCTGGGGCCAACGTCCTGACTTTC. This gives the protein CASDRSGANVLTF.

The V call is TRBV6-5, the J call TRBJ2-5; D gene ambiguous. This CDR3 is 12 amino acids long. V was trimmed by 3 bases and J by 4 bases, leaving 6 bases between them. Germline V lookup: CDR1 MNHEY, CDR2 SVGAGI. As DNA, the CDR3 is TGTGCCAGCAGTTATACGGGAGAGACCCAGTACTTC. Protein: CASSYTGETQYF.

This clone was detected only a few times. This chain uses TRBV7-3 with TRBJ2-7; D is perhaps TRBD1 or TRBD2 (5 bases each). This CDR3 is built from 12 residues. Trimming shortened V by 2 bases and J by 6 bases, and 8 bases separated the two germline ends. Per germline, CDR1 SGHTA and CDR2 FQGTGA. The CDR3 region has the DNA TGTGCCAGCAGCTTATCTGGGGGCGAGCAGTACTTC. Encoded protein: CASSLSGGEQYF. Full variable domain (missing parts from reference TRBV7-3 and TRBJ2-7): GAGVSQTPSNKVTEKGKYVELRCDPISGHTALYWYRQSLGQGPEFLIYFQGTGAADDSGLPNDRFFAVRPEGSVSTLKIQRTERGDSAVYLCASSLSGGEQYFGPGTRLTVT.

This clone turned up a few times. The gene calls are TRBV7-9 and TRBJ1-1; tentative D call: TRBD1 (5 bases). V was clipped by 5 bases and J by 4 bases, with 17 bases between them. This CDR3 comprises 15 residues. Germline V gives CDR1 SEHNR, CDR2 FQNEAQ (reference sequence). The CDR3 DNA reads as TGTGCCAGCAGCCTCGTTGGGGGGTCTGGCACTGAAGCTTTCTTT. This codes for CASSLVGGSGTEAFF. The full variable domain, in which reference TRBV7-9 and TRBJ1-1 provide the parts outside the CDR3, is DTGVSQNPRHKITKRGQNVTFRCDPISEHNRLYWYRQTLGQGPEFLTYFQNEAQLEKSRLLSDRFSAERPKGSFSTLEIQRTEQGDSAMYLCASSLVGGSGTEAFFGQGTRLTVV.

The chain joins TRBV19 to TRBJ2-2; D might be TRBD2 (5 bases). Germline CDR1 reads LNHDA; CDR2 reads SQIVND (reference sequence). The ends were cut back, 5 bases at V and 3 bases at J, with 13 bases in the middle. This CDR3 has 15 residues. CDR3 sequence: CASSLGLGDTGELFF. CDR3 nucleotide sequence: TGTGCCAGTAGTTTGGGTTTGGGAGACACCGGGGAGCTGTTTTTT. Variable domain in full (rest from reference TRBV19 and TRBJ2-2): DGGITQSPKYLFRKEGQNVTLSCEQNLNHDAMYWYRQDPGQGLRLIYYSQIVNDFQKGDIAEGYSVSREKKESFPLTVTSAQKNPTAFYLCASSLGLGDTGELFFGEGSRLTVL.

This clone appeared a few times. The chain employs TRBV7-8 and TRBJ1-3; 7 positions match TRBD1. CDR1 SGHVS and CDR2 FQNEAQ come from the germline V gene. This CDR3 contains 15 residues. After removal of 9 bases from V and 0 bases from J, the junction contained 8 bases not matched to a gene. CDR3 in DNA: TGTGCCAGTGGTGGGGGACAGAGCTCTGGAAACACCATATATTTT. It translates to CASGGGQSSGNTIYF.

The chain couples TRBV28 to TRBJ2-7; 9 bases line up with TRBD1. This CDR3 spans 12 amino acids. V lost 7 bases, J lost 11 bases, and 9 bases stayed unmatched. Germline lookup yields CDR1 MDHEN and CDR2 SYDVKM. Written as DNA, the CDR3 is TGTGCCAGCACGGTAACGGGACAGGGCAAGTACTTC. Residues: CASTVTGQGKYF.

The chain has TRBV29-1 and TRBJ1-2, with D maybe TRBD1 (5 bases). V was pared by 7 bases and J by 6 bases, with 21 bases between. Germline CDR1 is SQVTM and CDR2 is ANQGSEA. The CDR3 loop spans 14 amino acids. In nucleotides, the CDR3 is TGCAGCGCCGGGACTCCCCGTGGGGAACATGGCTACACCTTC. Residues: CSAGTPRGEHGYTF.